One T cell receptor (beta chain) is described in this entry. The authors' processing: Estimated nucleated cell counts came from reference gene primer amplification. Measured with immunoSEQ multiplex PCR; TCRdb has only the in-frame clones, and not every one. V, J and clone size are those of that table, while D and trimming were read from the DNA. The table has more than 150,000 clones, 82% seen once. This sample was taken from a study of blood T cell repertoires in COVID-19. Study-wide background: Collection of acute and convalescent COVID-19 samples took place in the United States, Italy and Spain. From T cells, B-cell-depleted T cells, or PBMCs came the material, which was cDNA or gDNA.

The CDR3 is 14 amino acids. Germline values: CDR1 SGHKS, CDR2 YYEKEE (reference sequence). V shed 2 bases and J 8 bases; nucleotides not matched to a gene: 4. The clonotype was recovered from a woman in her thirties with acute or convalescent COVID-19. Sequenced material: peripheral blood. This chain uses TRBV5-5 with TRBJ1-4; 9 bases align to TRBD1. CDR3 sequence reads: CASSLIGTGEKLFF. The DNA for the CDR3 is TGTGCCAGCAGCTTAATTGGGACAGGGGAAAAACTGTTTTTT.